Listed below are T cell receptor beta chains from one sample, sequenced in a study of CD8 T cells in Susac syndrome. Each CDR3 protein gets one entry after TCRdb re-called the immunoSEQ multiplex PCR reads with MiXCR. The repertoire has 80,000 or so distinct CDR3 sequences, 95% to 96% of them found once; the top ten carry roughly 0.45%. The sample taken for sequencing was CD8+ T cells from PBMCs. The receptor set was obtained from a human donor with Susac syndrome. The conserved cysteine and the conserved F or W are not part of the CDR3 here.

v_call,cdr3_aa
TRBV10-3,AIREAQVKYNTEAF
TRBV19,ASSMYPIGQPENYGYT
TRBV28,ASSTREGVEKLF
TRBV4-3,ASSPRGLNTEAF
TRBV5-1,ASSLVGGVNEQY
TRBV15,ATSRPYRGTDTQY
TRBV2,ASEEGATRIPTGELF
TRBV30,AWSLGQGVEQY
TRBV7-9,ASSLGASGSDEQY
TRBV10-3,AISESTDTQY
TRBV7-8,ASSAGTVAYEQY
TRBV7-9,ASSPVGVGANVLT
TRBV2,AAGGSTDTQY
TRBV20-1,SARVLAVGTYEQY
TRBV7-8,ASRPRTGFSYEQF
TRBV29-1,SVFREGEAF
TRBV12-3/TRBV12-4,ASSSGFSQPQH
TRBV3-1,ASSLGLASYNEQF
TRBV12-5,ASGLAGLGGDTQY
TRBV28,ASKGRLGVSYEQY
TRBV9,ASSVVGNYGYT
TRBV19,ASSIADTGELF
TRBV9,ASSASGARGSPLH
TRBV20-1,SVGTARNIQY
TRBV4-3,ASSPYPSGGSSYNEQF
TRBV20-1,SARDWGGPTEAF
TRBV9,ASSVGVTEYQETQY
TRBV20-1,SAWTEYSNQPQH
TRBV13,ASSRGQGADTQY
TRBV20-1,SAKGLAGEQY
TRBV15,ATSSTGGEEKLF
TRBV29-1,SVTGTISYEQY
TRBV7-3,ASSLRSLKETQY
TRBV3-1,ASSQDGGLAAYNEQF
TRBV19,ASSRRDRGSPLH
TRBV2,ASIGTRGYNEQF
TRBV29-1,SVESSRVLTQY
TRBV4-1,ASSQGRDTQF
TRBV28,ASSLWQVGGSQY
TRBV27,ASSPRDSPLH
TRBV4-2,ASSLLLGLQY
TRBV20-1,SAGPGTNNQPQH
TRBV15,ATSRVGGGSYNEQF
TRBV28,ASSGGPRGGYEQY
TRBV5-4,ASSLTGTAQETQY
TRBV20-1,SARDWGFQPQH
TRBV7-6,ASSLARGPHRELF
TRBV12-3/TRBV12-4,VSGTGSYEQY
TRBV20-1,SARDFRGGETQY
TRBV5-1,ASSMGLKETQY
TRBV6-5,ATQDYSSDTQY